These 4 T cell receptor beta chains share one sample of origin, sequenced in a study of Ad26.COV2.S vaccination and SARS-CoV-2 variants. Generated by immunoSEQ multiplex PCR, the TCRdb table keeps only in-frame clones and is missing some. Here the sample spans more than 300,000 clones, around four fifths being singletons. The treatment denotes: approximately 18 received Ad26.COV2.S at low or high dose, single or two shots; five or six received placebo; per-sample allocation not given. All samples were drawn on day 63, counting from the first vaccine or placebo injection. Sequences were derived from peripheral blood, sampled in a trial of Ad26.COV2.S vaccine versus placebo. Every receptor here comes from a person aged 18-65 years who received the Ad26.COV2.S COVID-19 vaccine or a placebo.

The chain joins TRBV7-9 to TRBJ1-2; unclear D gene. This CDR3 region has 13 residues. Trimming removed 0 bases from V and 6 bases from J, with 8 bases in between. The germline V gene has CDR1 SEHNR and CDR2 FQNEAQ (reference sequence). The CDR3 DNA follows: TGTGCCAGCAGCTTAGCTCCCGGCCATGGCTACACCTTC. This sequence encodes CASSLAPGHGYTF.

The V gene is TRBV4-1, the J gene TRBJ1-1; D unclear. This CDR3 is built from 14 residues. The germline V gene has CDR1 MGHRA and CDR2 YSYEKL. V lost 1 base, J lost 1 base, and 7 bases lay in between. CDR3 coding DNA: TGCGCCAGCAGCCAAGTTCGTCCGAACACTGAAGCTTTCTTT. Protein: CASSQVRPNTEAFF.

The rearrangement uses TRBV12-3 or TRBV12-4 and TRBJ1-5; D remains ambiguous. The V end lost 5 bases, the J end lost 3 bases, and 5 bases lay between the germline ends. This CDR3 contains 12 residues. CDR3 residues: CASSRYNQPQHF. The CDR3 DNA is TGTGCCAGCAGTCGCTACAATCAGCCCCAGCATTTT.

This chain uses TRBV11-2 with TRBJ1-1; possibly TRBD1 for D (5 bases). The CDR3 has 15 amino acids. Germline V CDR1 and CDR2: SGHAT, FQNNGV. V was pared by 2 bases and J by 1 base, with 11 bases between. The CDR3 spells CASSLTSQGNTEAFF. The CDR3 DNA reads TGTGCCAGCAGCTTAACGAGTCAGGGGAACACTGAAGCTTTCTTT.